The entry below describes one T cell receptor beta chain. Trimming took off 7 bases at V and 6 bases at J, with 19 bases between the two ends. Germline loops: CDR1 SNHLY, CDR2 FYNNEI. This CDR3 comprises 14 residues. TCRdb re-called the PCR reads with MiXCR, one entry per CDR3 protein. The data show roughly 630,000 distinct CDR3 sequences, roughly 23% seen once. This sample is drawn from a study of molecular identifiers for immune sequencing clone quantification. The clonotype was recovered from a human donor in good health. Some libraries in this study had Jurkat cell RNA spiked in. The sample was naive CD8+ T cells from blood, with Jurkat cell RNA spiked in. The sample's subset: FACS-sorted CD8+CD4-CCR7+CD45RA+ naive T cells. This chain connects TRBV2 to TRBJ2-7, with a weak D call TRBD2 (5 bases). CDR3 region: CASTLVALGSEQYF. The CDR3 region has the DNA TGTGCCAGCACACTCGTTGCGTTGGGGAGCGAGCAGTACTTC.